A selection of T cell receptor beta chains follows, all from one sample in a study of shared clonotypes between healthy human individuals. Here immunoSEQ multiplex PCR was the method, and the copy in TCRdb shows in-frame clones only, minus some. The repertoire holds roughly 1 million clones, with about 74% as singletons. Sequencing was done on a sample of memory CD4+ T cells sorted from blood. These receptors were taken from a man in his late teens or twenties in good health. Each CDR3 is given with its conserved first and last residue. The D gene is left open where the match is weak. Size is omitted from some rows. Given values are once, few, many or a class for expanded clones.

>NA|TRBV19|NA|TRBJ1-5
CASFPGVNSNQPQHF
TGTGCCAGTTTCCCCGGGGTTAATAGCAATCAGCCCCAGCATTTT
>NA|TRBV2|NA|TRBJ1-2
CASGYRAQPSGYTF
TGTGCCAGCGGGTACAGGGCACAACCAAGTGGCTACACCTTC
>NA|TRBV10-3|NA|TRBJ1-2
CAISESVGPIYYF
TGTGCCATCAGTGAGTCCGTAGGGCCTATCTATTACTTC
>NA|TRBV5-1|NA|TRBJ2-7
CASSPGTYLYGQYF
TGCGCCAGCAGCCCCGGGACATATTTGTACGGGCAGTACTTC
>NA|TRBV7-9|NA|TRBJ2-7
CASSLAGTLSYEQYF
TGTGCCAGCAGCTTAGCTGGAACCTTAAGCTACGAGCAGTACTTC
>NA|TRBV5-1|NA|TRBJ2-5
CASSFGLKQETQYF
TGCGCCAGCAGCTTCGGACTCAAACAAGAGACCCAGTACTTC
>NA|TRBV25-1|NA|TRBJ2-1
CASSGDRAGREQFF
TGTGCCAGCAGTGGGGACCGGGCGGGGAGAGAGCAGTTCTTC
>TRBD1|TRBV28|NA|TRBJ1-1
CASTTGTGHSSGYTEAFF
TGTGCCAGCACCACCGGGACAGGACATTCTTCGGGATATACTGAAGCTTTCTTT
>TRBD1|TRBV10-1|NA|TRBJ1-1
CASSESRQGAGAAFF
TGCGCCAGCAGTGAATCAAGACAGGGGGCTGGTGCAGCTTTCTTT
>NA|TRBV19|once|TRBJ1-2
CASRLPGRDGYTF
TGTGCCAGTAGGCTTCCGGGACGCGATGGCTACACCTTC
>NA|TRBV7-9|many|TRBJ2-1
CASSLVDSYNEQFF
TGTGCCAGCAGCTTAGTGGACTCCTACAATGAGCAGTTCTTC
>NA|TRBV5-6|NA|TRBJ1-2
CASSLGWGKDGYTF
TGTGCCAGCAGCTTGGGGTGGGGGAAGGATGGCTACACCTTC
>NA|TRBV27|once|TRBJ2-7
CASRRSRGNYEQYF
TGTGCCAGCAGACGTTCCCGAGGAAACTACGAGCAGTACTTC
>TRBD2|TRBV2|many|TRBJ2-4
CASQERIAGDLAKNIQYF
TGTGCCAGCCAGGAGCGGATAGCGGGGGATCTAGCCAAAAACATTCAGTACTTC
>NA|TRBV7-9|once|TRBJ2-2
CASSFFSGQNTGELFF
TGTGCCAGCAGCTTCTTTAGCGGACAGAACACCGGGGAGCTGTTTTTT
>TRBD2|TRBV7-2|NA|TRBJ2-3
CASSPQRRGGLSDTQYF
TGTGCCAGCAGCCCCCAAAGGCGGGGGGGCCTGTCGGATACGCAGTATTTT
>NA|TRBV6-5|NA|TRBJ1-2
CASHETAGLGGGYTF
TGTGCCAGTCACGAGACGGCCGGTTTGGGAGGGGGCTACACCTTC
>NA|TRBV19|NA|TRBJ1-4
CAIGRLGGDEKLFF
TGTGCCATCGGTCGCCTTGGGGGGGATGAAAAACTGTTTTTT
>TRBD1|TRBV5-1|many|TRBJ1-3
CASSPGTGVTSGNTIYF
TGCGCCAGCAGCCCCGGGACAGGGGTGACCTCTGGAAACACCATATATTTT
>NA|TRBV5-1|NA|TRBJ2-5
CASSQITNVETQYF
TGCGCCAGCAGCCAGATCACAAACGTGGAGACCCAGTACTTC
>TRBD1|TRBV2|NA|TRBJ2-7
CASSADRGPYEQYF
TGTGCCAGCAGCGCCGACAGGGGTCCCTACGAGCAGTACTTC
>NA|TRBV6-1|NA|TRBJ1-4
CASSPLYGEKLFF
TGTGCCAGCAGTCCGCTCTACGGGGAAAAACTGTTTTTT
>NA|TRBV27|NA|TRBJ1-6
CASSPLRSYNSPLHF
TGTGCCAGCAGTCCCCTTCGCTCCTATAATTCACCCCTCCACTTT
>NA|TRBV19|NA|TRBJ1-2
CASSIWESYGYTF
TGTGCCAGTAGTATCTGGGAATCCTATGGCTACACCTTC